This TCR beta chain originates from a study of siplizumab effects on memory and regulatory T cells. The CDR3 consists of 14 residues. Trimming removed 0 bases at V and 5 bases at J, with 10 bases between. CDR1 SGHAT and CDR2 FQNNGV come from the germline V gene. Study outcomes and limitations: Naive or memory phenotype assignment was not possible for roughly 75-95% of proliferating CD4+ or CD8+ clones.

Using immunoSEQ multiplex PCR, the repertoire was profiled, and TCRdb retains in-frame clones only, with some absent. Of 100,000 or so clones in the sample, about 90% were seen once. As to this clone: What it binds is not known.

V gene TRBV11-2 combines with J gene TRBJ2-5; D is undetermined. The sequence was collected from a human donor in good health. The material sequenced was CD4+ T cells sorted from blood. The CDR3 bases are TGTGCCAGCAGCTTAGATCTCGGGTTGGAGACCCAGTACTTC. Protein: CASSLDLGLETQYF.